A selection of T cell receptor beta chains follows, all from one sample in a study of blood T cell repertoires in COVID-19. Only in-frame clones appear in the TCRdb table, and some are missing; sequencing was by immunoSEQ multiplex PCR. The table shows about 55,000 clones, with 65% to 85% occurring only once. The specimen was peripheral blood. The receptors come from an elderly man with COVID-19, enrolled during active disease. The CDR3 runs from the conserved cysteine through the conserved F or W. The D gene is left open where the match is weak. Clone size is not always given. Where it is, it says once, few, many or a class for expanded clones.

NA	NA	TRBJ2-3	TRBV11-2	TGTGCCAGCAGTTCGACTAGTCCCACAGATACGCAGTATTTT	CASSSTSPTDTQYF
NA	NA	TRBJ1-1	TRBV5-6	TGTGCCAGCAGCCCTCGAGGCCAGGGTGCCACTGAAGCTTTCTTT	CASSPRGQGATEAFF
TRBD1	once	TRBJ1-1	TRBV5-1	TGCGCCAGCAGCTTTACCGGGACAGGGAACACTGAAGCTTTCTTT	CASSFTGTGNTEAFF
TRBD2	NA	TRBJ2-1	TRBV19	TGTGCCAGCCGCAGAAAATCTAGCGGGAGCGGTATTAATGAGCAGTTCTTC	CASRRKSSGSGINEQFF
TRBD2	NA	TRBJ2-3	TRBV19	TGTGCCAGTAGTCTCATGGGACTAGCGGGAGATACGCAGTATTTT	CASSLMGLAGDTQYF
NA	few	TRBJ2-5	TRBV19	TGTGCCAGTAGTCTACAGGGTCGGTGGGAGACCCAGTACTTC	CASSLQGRWETQYF
NA	NA	TRBJ1-1	TRBV7-3	TGTGCCAGCAGCTCTCAACCCCAGGGGTTTGGAAGCACTGAAGCTTTCTTT	CASSSQPQGFGSTEAFF
NA	NA	TRBJ1-3	TRBV6-6	TGTGCCAGCAGTCAGGGCAAGGGGGGAAACACCATATATTTT	CASSQGKGGNTIYF
TRBD2	NA	TRBJ2-5	TRBV11-3	TGTGCCAGCAGCTTAGGGGGGGGCCAAGAGACCCAGTACTTC	CASSLGGGQETQYF
NA	few	TRBJ1-5	TRBV12-3/TRBV12-4	TGTGCCAGCAGCCTCAGGAATCAGCCCCAGCATTTT	CASSLRNQPQHF